What follows are 19 T cell receptor beta chains derived from one specimen sequenced in a study of patients and donors after allogeneic stem cell transplantation. A single record per CDR3 protein comes from TCRdb applying MiXCR to the RT-PCR reads. The data contain some 90,000 distinct CDR3 sequences, around 46% of them singletons. The sample taken for sequencing was blood, either unsorted or a sorted T cell fraction (not recorded which). These receptors were collected from a human donor who was either an allogeneic HSCT recipient or a stem cell or donor lymphocyte infusion donor (not recorded which). It is not recorded whose cells these are; they may come from a transplant donor.

The chain uses TRBV23-1 and TRBJ1-5; D gene unclear. TRBV23-1 is marked as an open reading frame, function uncertain. The CDR3 has 11 residues. V lost 6 bases, J lost 10 bases, and 10 bases lay in between. The CDR3 DNA is TGCGCCAGCAGATCTCCGAGCCCCCAGCATTTT. Translating gives CASRSPSPQHF.

This chain connects TRBV4-3 to TRBJ1-3; D call uncertain. The germline gives CDR1 LGHNA, CDR2 YSLEER. V was cut by 2 bases and J by 0 bases, with 14 bases left in between. The CDR3 loop spans 17 amino acids. The CDR3 sequence: CASSQQSGFHSGNTIYF. The CDR3 DNA reads TGCGCCAGCAGCCAACAATCAGGCTTCCACTCTGGAAACACCATATATTTT.

The rearrangement joins TRBV20-1 to TRBJ1-5; D is undetermined. Germline assignment: CDR1 DFQATT and CDR2 SNEGSKA (reference sequence). Trimming left V 5 bases short and J 3 bases short, with 14 bases between. The CDR3 loop spans 14 amino acids. The CDR3: CSALKREANQPQHF. In DNA, the CDR3 is TGCAGTGCTCTAAAAAGGGAGGCCAATCAGCCCCAGCATTTT.

This chain uses TRBV12-3 or TRBV12-4 with TRBJ1-3; 8 positions agree with TRBD1. After removal of 5 bases from V and 9 bases from J, the junction contained 9 bases not matched to a gene. The CDR3 has 14 amino acids. Here the CDR3 reads CASSPGQGLSTIYF. DNA for the CDR3: TGTGCCAGCAGTCCTGGACAGGGTCTAAGCACCATATATTTT.

The chain has TRBV6-6 and TRBJ1-3, with D perhaps TRBD1 (5 bases). V gave up 8 bases and J gave up 0 bases, with 5 bases separating them. The CDR3 totals 12 residues. Germline loops: CDR1 MNHNY, CDR2 SVGAGI (reference sequence). The CDR3, as DNA: TGTGCCAGCGGGGGCTCTGGAAACACCATATATTTT. This sequence encodes CASGGSGNTIYF.

This clonotype was picked up one time. J is TRBJ2-7 and V is TRBV29-1; no reliable D call. The CDR3 consists of 11 residues. Trimming took off 7 bases at V and 3 bases at J, with 10 bases between the two ends. Germline-derived CDR1 and CDR2 are SQVTM and ANQGSEA. Written as DNA, the CDR3 is TGCAGCGCCCTGACTGGCTACGAGCAGTACTTC. Protein product: CSALTGYEQYF.

This chain connects TRBV4-2 to TRBJ1-1; tentatively, D is TRBD1 (6 bases). Germline CDR1 is LGHNA and CDR2 is YNFKEQ. The CDR3 is 14 residues long. The V and J ends lost 0 bases and 8 bases respectively, with 13 bases between them. The CDR3: CASSQDQWTDEAFF. The CDR3 coding sequence is TGTGCCAGCAGCCAAGATCAGTGGACAGACGAAGCTTTCTTT.

The chain employs TRBV9 and TRBJ2-2; possibly TRBD2 for D (5 bases). Trimming took off 0 bases at V and 7 bases at J, with 13 bases between the two ends. Per the germline V gene, CDR1 is SGDLS and CDR2 is YYNGEE. This CDR3 is built from 15 residues. CDR3: CASSVVARAGGELFF. The CDR3 DNA reads as TGTGCCAGCAGCGTAGTGGCACGCGCGGGCGGGGAGCTGTTTTTT.

The rearrangement joins TRBV15 to TRBJ1-6, with D possibly being TRBD1 (6 bases). CDR1 is LNHNV, CDR2 YYDKDF, per germline (reference sequence). CDR3 length equals 16 residues. V was trimmed by 1 base and J by 7 bases, leaving 14 bases between them. CDR3 in DNA: TGTGCCACCAGCAGAGGTAGTCAGGGGCGGAATTCACCCCTCCACTTT. It translates to CATSRGSQGRNSPLHF.

This clonotype was seen a single time. This chain links TRBV13 with TRBJ1-1, with 8 nucleotides matching TRBD1. The CDR3 runs 16 residues. With V trimmed by 2 bases and J by 0 bases, 5 bases remained unmatched. Germline values: CDR1 PRHDT, CDR2 FYEKMQ (reference sequence). As DNA, the CDR3 is TGTGCCAGCAGCTTAATCTCGGACAGGGTGAACACTGAAGCTTTCTTT. This encodes CASSLISDRVNTEAFF.

This clonotype came up a few times. This chain joins TRBV28 and TRBJ1-4; tentative D call: TRBD1 (5 bases). The CDR3 runs to 15 residues. CDR1 and CDR2 (germline): MDHEN, SYDVKM. The V end lost 3 bases, the J end lost 7 bases, and 15 bases lay between the germline ends. The CDR3 DNA reads TGTGCCAGCAGTTTTGGGGCGGGCGGTTTTGAAAAACTGTTTTTT. It translates to CASSFGAGGFEKLFF.

V usage is TRBV2 and J usage is TRBJ2-1; TRBD2 matches at 7 bases. Germline V lookup: CDR1 SNHLY, CDR2 FYNNEI. The trim removed 4 bases at V and 3 bases at J, leaving 9 bases unmatched. The CDR3 contains 16 residues. This chain's CDR3 is CASSGSAGANYNEQFF. DNA for the CDR3: TGTGCCAGCAGTGGTTCGGCGGGAGCTAACTACAATGAGCAGTTCTTC.

Only a few counts were recorded for this clonotype. This chain joins TRBV19 and TRBJ2-5; D not certain. Trimming took off 5 bases at V and 5 bases at J, with 12 bases between the two ends. CDR1 is LNHDA, CDR2 SQIVND, per germline (reference sequence). The CDR3 loop spans 13 amino acids. CDR3 in amino acids: CASSVTLTETQYF. The CDR3, as DNA: TGTGCCAGTAGTGTGACCCTGACGGAGACCCAGTACTTC.

This clonotype was recorded a few times. This chain connects TRBV12-3 or TRBV12-4 to TRBJ1-5; D is unresolved. V gave up 1 base and J gave up 3 bases, with 10 bases separating them. The CDR3 consists of 15 residues. CDR3 in DNA: TGTGCCAGCAGTTTAGTTTGGCAGCCCAATCAGCCCCAGCATTTT. This gives the protein CASSLVWQPNQPQHF.

The chain links TRBV12-3 or TRBV12-4 to TRBJ2-5; tentatively, D is TRBD2 (5 bases). V lost 5 bases and J 2 bases, leaving 9 bases between the germline ends. The CDR3 is 13 residues long. Here the CDR3 reads CASSAGRQETQYF. The CDR3 region has the DNA TGTGCCAGCAGTGCGGGTAGGCAAGAGACCCAGTACTTC.

This rearrangement joins TRBV10-3 to TRBJ2-6, with D maybe TRBD2 (6 bases). V dropped 0 bases and J dropped 4 bases, with 7 bases sitting between them. The CDR3 length is 15 residues. Germline V gene data show CDR1 as ENHRY and CDR2 as SYGVKD. CDR3 in amino acids: CAISESGGGANVLTF. CDR3 in DNA: TGTGCCATCAGTGAGTCGGGAGGAGGGGCCAACGTCCTGACTTTC.

In this sample, this clonotype turned up a few times. V usage is TRBV28 and J usage is TRBJ1-2, with D uncertain. V was clipped by 3 bases and J by 3 bases, with 11 bases between them. This CDR3 has 14 amino acids. Germline CDR1 and CDR2: MDHEN and SYDVKM. This CDR3 is CASSFEGWDYGYTF. The DNA of the CDR3 is TGTGCCAGCAGTTTTGAGGGATGGGACTATGGCTACACCTTC.

A note on this clonotype: One end of the junction does not line up with germline, which may come from a read error. The chain is built from TRBV12-3 or TRBV12-4 and TRBJ2-4; D gene ambiguous. The CDR3 is made up of 15 amino acids. The CDR3, as DNA: TGTGCCAGCAGTTGGGAAGACGCCCACAAATACATTCAGTACTTC. Residues: CASSWEDAHKYIQYF.

The V gene is TRBV5-1, the J gene TRBJ2-7; the D is unclear. Germline V gene lookup returns CDR1 SGHRS and CDR2 YFSETQ. This CDR3 comprises 14 residues. V was trimmed by 1 base and J by 0 bases, leaving 8 bases between them. The CDR3 reads CASSLNPVSYEQYF. CDR3 nucleotides: TGCGCCAGCAGCTTGAATCCAGTCTCCTACGAGCAGTACTTC.